This T cell receptor beta chain was sequenced in a study of human T cells and chemical hapten exposure. Regarding this clonotype: Its specificity is not known.

Described time point: patch test 3, about 24 weeks after DPC sensitization. Treatment here: therapeutic diphenylcyclopropenone sensitization with weekly scalp DPC. The germline V and J ends were trimmed by 2 bases and 6 bases, with 14 bases remaining between them. The CDR3 length is 15 residues. From germline, CDR1 is WSHSY and CDR2 SAAADI. TCRdb reprocessed the RACE reads via MiXCR and lists one record per CDR3 protein. The sample consists of 180,000 or so distinct CDR3 sequences, roughly a quarter of them appearing once. Study outcomes and limitations: Significantly more large CDR3 similarity clusters were formed by expanded TCRs than by controls.

The material sequenced was whole blood, taken in connection with sensitization to the hapten diphenylcyclopropenone (DPC). The sequence derives from a middle-aged woman with alopecia areata. Some clones in this sample may be carry-over from other donors' samples. The V call is TRBV10-2, the J call TRBJ2-1; D might be TRBD2 (6 bases). The CDR3 DNA sequence: TGCGCCAGCAGTGAGAGGGACTGGGGGTCCAATGAGCAGTTCTTC. Its translation is CASSERDWGSNEQFF.